The 18 T cell receptor beta chains given below trace back to one sample, sequenced in a study of blood T cell repertoires in COVID-19. The repertoire was sequenced with immunoSEQ multiplex PCR; TCRdb's copy has only in-frame clones and lacks some. The data show a few hundred thousand clones, 75% to 90% seen once. The material sequenced was PBMCs or T cells enriched from blood (not recorded which). The receptors derive from a man between 35 and 55 years old who had recovered from COVID-19.

The V and J genes are TRBV5-1 and TRBJ2-1; 8 bases match TRBD2. The CDR3 consists of 14 residues. Germline trimming cut 2 bases from V and 5 bases from J; bases unmatched to any gene: 3. CDR1 is SGHRS and CDR2 is YFSETQ in the germline V gene. This CDR3 reads CASSFLGGDNEQFF. The CDR3 DNA follows: TGCGCCAGCAGCTTTCTCGGGGGGGACAATGAGCAGTTCTTC.

This clone showed up just once. This rearrangement joins TRBV9 to TRBJ1-3; 8 bases are a match to TRBD1. This CDR3 is built from 15 residues. The J segment lost 4 bases and the V segment lost 3 bases, leaving 6 bases of the junction unmatched. From germline, CDR1 is SGDLS and CDR2 YYNGEE. This CDR3 is CASSAPGTGGNTIYF. CDR3 coding DNA: TGTGCCAGCAGCGCCCCCGGGACAGGAGGAAACACCATATATTTT.

This chain uses TRBV3-1 (or the pseudogene TRBV3-2) with TRBJ1-4; no reliable D call. The V gene's germline CDR1 is LGHDT and CDR2 YNNKEL (reference sequence). Trimming shortened V by 3 bases and J by 0 bases, and 11 bases separated the two germline ends. This CDR3 comprises 16 residues. Written as DNA, the CDR3 is TGTGCCAGCAGCCAGCCACACGGGACAACTAATGAAAAACTGTTTTTT. Protein product: CASSQPHGTTNEKLFF.

V usage is TRBV7-9 and J usage is TRBJ2-1; 9 bases are a match to TRBD2. J gave up 16 bases and V 1 base, and 11 bases lay outside the gene matches. There are 14 residues in the CDR3. The V gene's germline CDR1 is SEHNR and CDR2 FQNEAQ (reference sequence). CDR3 nucleotides: TGTGCCAGCAGCTTAGAGGGTTTGCGGGGGGGCCCCTTCTTC. As protein: CASSLEGLRGGPFF.

V is TRBV3-1 (or the pseudogene TRBV3-2) and J is TRBJ2-5, with 8 bases aligning to TRBD2. V was clipped by 1 base and J by 8 bases; unmatched bases: 12. The CDR3 runs to 16 residues. Germline CDR1 is LGHDT and CDR2 is YNNKEL (reference sequence). The CDR3 DNA reads TGTGCCAGCAGCCAAGCCGGGGGGGGTCCTTCGGGTACCCAGTACTTC. Translating gives CASSQAGGGPSGTQYF.

This clone was counted at least ten times. This chain uses TRBV27 with TRBJ1-4; a weak D match, TRBD1 (6 bases). Germline CDR1 and CDR2: MNHEY and SMNVEV (reference sequence). This CDR3 has 19 residues. V was trimmed by 0 bases and J by 0 bases, leaving 17 bases between them. This chain's CDR3 is CASSLSRVTGRATNEKLFF. The CDR3 bases are TGTGCCAGCAGTTTATCTAGGGTTACAGGGCGTGCAACTAATGAAAAACTGTTTTTT.

The chain employs TRBV5-6 and TRBJ1-4; perhaps TRBD1 as D (6 bases). The CDR3 totals 15 residues. Trimming pared 7 bases from V and 7 bases from J, leaving 20 bases between. From germline, CDR1 is SGHDT and CDR2 YYEEEE. The CDR3 is CASGQVGALREKLFF. The CDR3 nucleotides are TGTGCCAGCGGTCAAGTGGGGGCTCTACGTGAAAAACTGTTTTTT.

This clone occurred a few times. The rearrangement uses TRBV2 and TRBJ2-1; 8 bases agree with TRBD1. Losses at the gene ends were 8 bases for V and 4 bases for J; bases not matched to a gene: 7. The CDR3 extends over 14 amino acids. Germline loops: CDR1 SNHLY, CDR2 FYNNEI. The chain's CDR3 is CASLQGAGYNEQFF. The DNA for the CDR3 is TGTGCCAGCCTTCAGGGGGCCGGGTACAATGAGCAGTTCTTC.

V is TRBV12-3 or TRBV12-4 and J is TRBJ2-7; D possibly corresponds to TRBD1 (6 bases). Trimming pared 9 bases from V and 4 bases from J, leaving 13 bases between. The CDR3 loop spans 12 amino acids. The CDR3, as DNA: TGTGCCAGAACCTGGGGGCCATACGAGCAGTACTTC. As protein: CARTWGPYEQYF.

In this sample, this clone turned up a few times. The genes are TRBV10-3 and TRBJ1-1; 7 nucleotides line up with TRBD1. From germline, CDR1 is ENHRY and CDR2 SYGVKD. The J segment lost 3 bases and the V segment lost 5 bases, leaving 3 bases of the junction unmatched. This CDR3 is built from 13 residues. CDR3 nucleotides: TGTGCCATCAGTACAGGGGTGGACACTGAAGCTTTCTTT. This gives the protein CAISTGVDTEAFF.

This chain connects TRBV11-2 to TRBJ1-2, with a weak D call TRBD1 (5 bases). V lost 4 bases and J 4 bases, leaving 13 bases between the germline ends. This CDR3 is built from 14 residues. Germline V gives CDR1 SGHAT, CDR2 FQNNGV. CDR3 bases: TGTGCCAGCAGCTCCGGGGGAGAGGGCTATGGCTACACCTTC. Its protein product is CASSSGGEGYGYTF.

This clone was detected only once. The chain carries TRBV18 and TRBJ2-7; 8 bases agree with TRBD2. CDR3 length equals 15 residues. The trim removed 2 bases at V and 4 bases at J, leaving 7 bases unmatched. CDR1 KGHSH and CDR2 LQKENI come from the germline V gene. This CDR3 reads CASSPSAGGLYEQYF. The DNA for the CDR3 is TGTGCCAGCTCACCAAGCGCGGGGGGACTATACGAGCAGTACTTC.

This chain connects TRBV7-2 to TRBJ2-1; 10 positions agree with TRBD2. This CDR3 region has 16 residues. The J segment lost 10 bases and the V segment lost 1 base, leaving 10 bases of the junction unmatched. CDR1 is SGHTA, CDR2 FQGNSA, per germline. The CDR3 reads CASSLGWQREGGEQFF. The CDR3 DNA follows: TGTGCCAGCAGCTTAGGGTGGCAGCGGGAGGGTGGGGAGCAGTTCTTC.

The chain recombines TRBV27 with TRBJ1-2; 9 positions match TRBD1. This CDR3 region has 15 residues. V lost 0 bases and J lost 4; bases outside the gene matches: 3. The germline V gene encodes CDR1 MNHEY and CDR2 SMNVEV (reference sequence). CDR3 in amino acids: CASSLSGTGFYGYTF. Here the CDR3 DNA reads TGTGCCAGCAGTTTATCCGGGACAGGGTTCTATGGCTACACCTTC.

V gene TRBV5-1 combines with J gene TRBJ2-1, with 9 bases fitting TRBD1. J gave up 8 bases and V 4 bases, and 7 bases lay outside the gene matches. Germline lookup yields CDR1 SGHRS and CDR2 YFSETQ. The CDR3 runs 14 residues. The CDR3 bases are TGCGCCAGCAGCCCCGGGACAGGGTTTCATGAGCAGTTCTTC. Translation gives CASSPGTGFHEQFF.

The rearrangement joins TRBV19 to TRBJ2-7; D is perhaps TRBD1 (5 bases). Germline loops: CDR1 LNHDA, CDR2 SQIVND (reference sequence). Trimming pared 8 bases from V and 0 bases from J, leaving 11 bases between. CDR3 length equals 13 residues. CDR3 sequence reads: CASQNRSSYEQYF. In DNA, the CDR3 is TGTGCCAGTCAGAACAGGAGCTCCTACGAGCAGTACTTC.

This clone was recorded only once. The rearrangement joins TRBV27 to TRBJ1-2, with TRBD1 as a possible D gene (6 bases). V lost 3 bases and J lost 7, with 12 bases in between. CDR1 is MNHEY and CDR2 is SMNVEV in the germline V gene (reference sequence). The CDR3 has 13 amino acids. In nucleotides, the CDR3 is TGTGCCAGCAGTTTCTCCGGGACACGTGGCTACACCTTC. Translation: CASSFSGTRGYTF.

The chain combines TRBV4-1 with TRBJ2-5, with 9 positions matching TRBD2. V gave up 1 base and J gave up 3 bases; unmatched junction bases: 6. CDR1 and CDR2 (germline): MGHRA, YSYEKL. The CDR3 has 16 residues. CDR3 DNA: TGCGCCAGCAGCCAAGTTGCGGGAGGGCCCAAAGAGACCCAGTACTTC. Translation: CASSQVAGGPKETQYF.